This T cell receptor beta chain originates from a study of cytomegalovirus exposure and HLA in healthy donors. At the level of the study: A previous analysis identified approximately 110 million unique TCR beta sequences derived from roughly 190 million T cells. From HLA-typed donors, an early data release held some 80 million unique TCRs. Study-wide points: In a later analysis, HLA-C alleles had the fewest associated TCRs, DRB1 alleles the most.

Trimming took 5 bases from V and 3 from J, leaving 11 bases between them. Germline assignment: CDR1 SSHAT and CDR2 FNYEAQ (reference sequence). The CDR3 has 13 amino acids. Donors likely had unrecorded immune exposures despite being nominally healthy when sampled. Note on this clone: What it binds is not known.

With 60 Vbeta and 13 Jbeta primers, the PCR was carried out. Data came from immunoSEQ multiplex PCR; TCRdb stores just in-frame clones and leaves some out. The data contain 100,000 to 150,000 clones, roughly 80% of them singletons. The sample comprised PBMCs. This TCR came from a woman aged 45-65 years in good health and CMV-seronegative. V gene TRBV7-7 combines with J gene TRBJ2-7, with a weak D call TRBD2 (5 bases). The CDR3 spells CASSKGEDYEQYF. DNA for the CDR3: TGTGCCAGCAGCAAGGGAGAGGACTACGAGCAGTACTTC. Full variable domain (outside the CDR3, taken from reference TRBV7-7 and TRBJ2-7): GAGVSQSPRYKVTKRGQDVTLRCDPISSHATLYWYQQALGQGPEFLTYFNYEAQPDKSGLPSDRFSAERPEGSISTLTIQRTEQRDSAMYRCASSKGEDYEQYFGPGTRLTVT.